This entry is about one T cell receptor beta chain. The sample belongs to a study of OX40 agonist ivuxolimab in advanced cancers. Study context: Patients assigned to dose escalation were diagnosed with hepatocellular carcinoma, melanoma, renal cell or head and neck cancer. Three patients had partial responses: one hepatocellular carcinoma, two cutaneous melanoma.

TCRdb's copy holds only in-frame clones and misses some; the assay was immunoSEQ multiplex PCR. Here the sample spans roughly 41,000 clones, about 88% being singletons. The TCR sequence derives from an adult with an advanced solid tumor such as melanoma, head and neck, liver or kidney cancer. Material: CD4+ or CD8+ T cells sorted from blood, obtained in a trial of the OX40 agonist ivuxolimab.

The CDR3 coding sequence is TGTGCCAGCAGTACACAGGGATATCAGCCCCAGCATTTT. Translating it yields CASSTQGYQPQHF. The chain is built from TRBV6-1 and TRBJ1-5, with D maybe TRBD1 (6 bases). The CDR3 loop spans 13 amino acids. Looked up from germline, CDR1 is MNHNS and CDR2 is SASEGT. V lost 5 bases and J 5 bases, leaving 10 bases between the germline ends.